This T cell receptor (beta chain) is drawn from a study of blood T cell repertoires in COVID-19. Study overall: Specimens from acute and convalescent COVID-19 originated in the United States, Italy and Spain.

Method: immunoSEQ multiplex PCR; TCRdb's copy keeps in-frame clones and lacks some. This table holds more than 80,000 clones, under 85% found once. CDR1 LGHDT and CDR2 YNNKEL come from the germline V gene (reference sequence). With 3 bases clipped from V and 1 base from J, the junction kept 7 bases outside the gene matches. This CDR3 is built from 19 residues. The sequencing sample was made of peripheral blood. V and J are TRBV3-1 (or the pseudogene TRBV3-2) and TRBJ2-3; 16 bases fit TRBD2. This TCR was sampled from an elderly woman with COVID-19, enrolled during active disease. CDR3 sequence reads: CASSHAGTSGGVGTDTQYF. The DNA of the CDR3 is TGTGCCAGCAGCCACGCCGGGACTAGCGGGGGGGTGGGCACAGATACGCAGTATTTT.